Listed below are T cell receptor beta chains from one sample, sequenced in a study of cytomegalovirus exposure and HLA in healthy donors. Repertoires were generated with immunoSEQ multiplex PCR, while TCRdb's copy carries only in-frame clones and drops some. The sample has 150,000 to 200,000 clones, 75% to 80% seen once; the top ten hold about 14%. The sequencing input was PBMCs. The receptors shown here come from a man aged 45-65 years in good health and CMV-seropositive. Both conserved end residues are part of each CDR3. The order of the fields is J gene, V gene, clone size, D gene, CDR3 DNA, CDR3 protein. D genes are given only for firm matches. Expanded clones are given a class, and other clones once, few, many or no size at all.

TRBJ2-3 | TRBV5-5 | few | - | TGTGCCAGCTCGCTAGCGATGGGGATAGATACGCAGTATTTT | CASSLAMGIDTQYF
TRBJ2-1 | TRBV7-8 | - | TRBD2 | TGTGCCAGCAGCTCTTGGACTAGCGGCGGCAATGAGCAGTTCTTC | CASSSWTSGGNEQFF
TRBJ1-1 | TRBV7-9 | - | - | TGTGCCAGCAGCTCCTGGGGGGACGTCACTGAAGCTTTCTTT | CASSSWGDVTEAFF
TRBJ1-4 | TRBV7-9 | - | TRBD1 | TGTGCCAGCAGCCACTCCGACAGGGTAAGGGGAGAAAAACTGTTTTTT | CASSHSDRVRGEKLFF
TRBJ1-1 | TRBV28 | few | - | TGTGCCAGCAGTTACGGAGGGGACTCAGCTTTCTTT | CASSYGGDSAFF
TRBJ2-5 | TRBV27 | - | - | TGTGCCAGCAGTTGGGGGGGCGCCCGAGAGACCCAGTACTTC | CASSWGGARETQYF
TRBJ1-3 | TRBV2 | - | - | TGTGCCAGCAGTGAAGCGCTTCGGAGGGGTCCCGGAAACACCATATATTTT | CASSEALRRGPGNTIYF
TRBJ2-7 | TRBV6-5 | - | TRBD1 | TGTGCCAGCAGCCGGGGACAGGGCTACGAGCAGTACTTC | CASSRGQGYEQYF
TRBJ2-7 | TRBV28 | - | TRBD2 | TGTGCCAGCAGTTTAACCGGGACTAGGATCTACGAGCAGTACTTC | CASSLTGTRIYEQYF
TRBJ1-5 | TRBV5-8 | - | - | TGTGCCAGCAGCTTGGACCGCAGGAATCAGCCCCAGCATTTT | CASSLDRRNQPQHF
TRBJ2-2 | TRBV28 | medium-sized | - | TGTGCCAGCAGTTTATACGGGGGGGAGCTGTTTTTT | CASSLYGGELFF
TRBJ1-5 | TRBV2 | - | - | TGTGCCAGCAAACCTACGGAAGGGGTTTCCCAGCATTTT | CASKPTEGVSQHF
TRBJ2-5 | TRBV6-5 | - | TRBD1 | TGTGCCAGCAGTAACGACAGGGGACAAGAGACCCAGTACTTC | CASSNDRGQETQYF
TRBJ1-1 | TRBV27 | - | TRBD1 | TGTGCCAGCAGTCAGGACAGGGCTGGTGAAGCTTTCTTT | CASSQDRAGEAFF
TRBJ2-5 | TRBV28 | - | TRBD1 | TGTGCCAGCAGTTTTTCGGACAGGGAGACCCAGTACTTC | CASSFSDRETQYF
TRBJ1-4 | TRBV28 | once | - | TGTGCCAGCAGTTTGGGGCGTATCAATGAAAAACTGTTTTTT | CASSLGRINEKLFF
TRBJ2-3 | TRBV5-1 | - | TRBD2 | TGCGCCAGCAGCTTGGCCCTAGCGGGTCGAATAGATACGCAGTATTTT | CASSLALAGRIDTQYF
TRBJ1-1 | TRBV5-6 | - | TRBD1 | TGTGCCAGCAGCCTTGGGGACAGGGGGTACACTGAAGCTTTCTTT | CASSLGDRGYTEAFF
TRBJ1-5 | TRBV10-2 | - | - | TGCGCCAGCAGTGAGATCCCCGGCAATCAGCCCCAGCATTTT | CASSEIPGNQPQHF
TRBJ1-2 | TRBV5-1 | - | - | TGCGCCAGCAGCTTATTGGGGCACTATGGCTACACCTTC | CASSLLGHYGYTF
TRBJ1-2 | TRBV4-1 | few | TRBD1 | TGCGCCAGCAGCCATGCAGACAGGGGGAATGGCTACACCTTC | CASSHADRGNGYTF
TRBJ2-2 | TRBV6-5 | few | TRBD1 | TGTGCCAGCAGAACAGGGGCGGGTGTAACCGGGGAGCTGTTTTTT | CASRTGAGVTGELFF
TRBJ1-2 | TRBV25-1 | few | TRBD1 | TGTGCCAGCAGCGACAGGGGGCATAGGGGCTACACCTTC | CASSDRGHRGYTF
TRBJ1-2 | TRBV7-9 | - | - | TGTTCCAGCAGTCTTACGGGATCTAACTATGGCTACACCTTC | CSSSLTGSNYGYTF
TRBJ1-1 | TRBV27 | few | - | TGTGCCAGCAGTTTCTCTCCAGGGGCTGGCACTGAAGCTTTCTTT | CASSFSPGAGTEAFF
TRBJ2-3 | TRBV7-9 | - | TRBD2 | TGTGCCAGCAGCACAAGCGGGGGGAACACAGATACGCAGTATTTT | CASSTSGGNTDTQYF
TRBJ1-1 | TRBV15 | - | - | TGTGCCACCAGCAGAGATGGAGTAGAAGCTTTCTTT | CATSRDGVEAFF
TRBJ2-1 | TRBV4-3 | few | - | TGCGCCAGCAGCCAAGTCTCCGACAGAATTCGGGAGCAGTTCTTC | CASSQVSDRIREQFF
TRBJ2-3 | TRBV11-2 | - | - | TGTGCCAGCAGCTTCCTGGGGGACAACACAGATACGCAGTATTTT | CASSFLGDNTDTQYF
TRBJ1-4 | TRBV19 | - | - | TGTGCCAGTACAAAGGGGGAAAAACTGTTTTTT | CASTKGEKLFF